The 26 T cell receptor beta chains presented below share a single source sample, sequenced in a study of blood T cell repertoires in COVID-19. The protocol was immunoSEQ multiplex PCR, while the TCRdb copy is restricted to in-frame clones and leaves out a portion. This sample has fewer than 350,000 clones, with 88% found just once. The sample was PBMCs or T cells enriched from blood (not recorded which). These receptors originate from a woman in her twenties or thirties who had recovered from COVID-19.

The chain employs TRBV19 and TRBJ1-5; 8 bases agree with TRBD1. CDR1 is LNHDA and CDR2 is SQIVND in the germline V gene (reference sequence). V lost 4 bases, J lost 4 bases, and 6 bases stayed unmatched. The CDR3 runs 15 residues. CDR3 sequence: CASSTDRVGNQPQHF. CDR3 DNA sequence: TGTGCCAGTAGTACGGACAGGGTAGGGAATCAGCCCCAGCATTTT. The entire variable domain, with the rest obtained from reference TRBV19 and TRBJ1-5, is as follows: DGGITQSPKYLFRKEGQNVTLSCEQNLNHDAMYWYRQDPGQGLRLIYYSQIVNDFQKGDIAEGYSVSREKKESFPLTVTSAQKNPTAFYLCASSTDRVGNQPQHFGDGTRLSIL.

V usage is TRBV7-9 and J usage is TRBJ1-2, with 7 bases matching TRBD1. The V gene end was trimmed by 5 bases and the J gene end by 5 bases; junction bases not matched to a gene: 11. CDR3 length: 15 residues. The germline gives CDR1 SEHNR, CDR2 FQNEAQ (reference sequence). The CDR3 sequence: CASSAPGGYGYGYTF. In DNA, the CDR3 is TGTGCCAGCAGCGCTCCAGGGGGTTATGGATATGGCTACACCTTC. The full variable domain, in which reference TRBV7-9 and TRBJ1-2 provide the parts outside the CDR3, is DTGVSQNPRHKITKRGQNVTFRCDPISEHNRLYWYRQTLGQGPEFLTYFQNEAQLEKSRLLSDRFSAERPKGSFSTLEIQRTEQGDSAMYLCASSAPGGYGYGYTFGSGTRLTVV.

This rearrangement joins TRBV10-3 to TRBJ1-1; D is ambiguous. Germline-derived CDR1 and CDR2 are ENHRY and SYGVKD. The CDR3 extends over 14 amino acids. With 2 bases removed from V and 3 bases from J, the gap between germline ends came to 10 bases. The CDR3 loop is CAISETFQDTEAFF. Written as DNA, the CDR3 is TGTGCCATCAGTGAGACGTTCCAGGACACTGAAGCTTTCTTT.

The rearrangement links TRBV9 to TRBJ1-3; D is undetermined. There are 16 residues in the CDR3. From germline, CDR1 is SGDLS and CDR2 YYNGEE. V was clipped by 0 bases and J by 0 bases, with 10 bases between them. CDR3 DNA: TGTGCCAGCAGCGTAGGGTGGGCCTTCTCTGGAAACACCATATATTTT. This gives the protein CASSVGWAFSGNTIYF.

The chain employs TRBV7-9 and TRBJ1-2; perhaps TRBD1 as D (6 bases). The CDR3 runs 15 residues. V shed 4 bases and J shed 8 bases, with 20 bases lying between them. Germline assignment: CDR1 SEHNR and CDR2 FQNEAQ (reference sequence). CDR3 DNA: TGTGCCAGCAGCTGGGCCGGACAGCTTACTATCGGCTACACCTTC. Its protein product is CASSWAGQLTIGYTF.

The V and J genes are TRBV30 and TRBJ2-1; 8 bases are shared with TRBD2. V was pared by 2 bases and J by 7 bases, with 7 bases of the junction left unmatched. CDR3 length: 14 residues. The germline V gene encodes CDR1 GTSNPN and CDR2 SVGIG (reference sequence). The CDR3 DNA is TGTGCCTGGAGTTTCCGGGGGGGCCTGAATGAGCAGTTCTTC. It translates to CAWSFRGGLNEQFF.

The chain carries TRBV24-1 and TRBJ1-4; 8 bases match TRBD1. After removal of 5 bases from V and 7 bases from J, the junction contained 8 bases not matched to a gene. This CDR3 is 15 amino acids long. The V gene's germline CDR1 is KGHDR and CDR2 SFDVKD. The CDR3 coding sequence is TGTGCCACCAGTGTATATGACAGGGGAAGTGAAAAACTGTTTTTT. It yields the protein CATSVYDRGSEKLFF.

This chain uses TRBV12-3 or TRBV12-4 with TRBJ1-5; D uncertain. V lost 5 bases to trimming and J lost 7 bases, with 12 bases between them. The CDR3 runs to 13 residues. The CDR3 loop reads CASSARIEQPQHF. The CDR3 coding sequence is TGTGCCAGCAGTGCCCGAATTGAGCAGCCCCAGCATTTT.

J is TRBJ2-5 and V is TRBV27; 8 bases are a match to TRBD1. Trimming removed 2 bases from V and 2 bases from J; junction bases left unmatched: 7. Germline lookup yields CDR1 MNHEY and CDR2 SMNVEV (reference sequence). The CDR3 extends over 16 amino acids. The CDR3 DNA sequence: TGTGCCAGCAGTTTACAGGGGGCGAACAAACAAGAGACCCAGTACTTC. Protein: CASSLQGANKQETQYF.

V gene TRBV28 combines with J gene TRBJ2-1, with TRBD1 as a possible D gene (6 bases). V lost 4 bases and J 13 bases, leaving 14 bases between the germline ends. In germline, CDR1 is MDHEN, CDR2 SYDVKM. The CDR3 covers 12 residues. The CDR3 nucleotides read TGTGCCAGCAGTTCCGACAGGTGGGAACAGTTCTTC. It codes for CASSSDRWEQFF.

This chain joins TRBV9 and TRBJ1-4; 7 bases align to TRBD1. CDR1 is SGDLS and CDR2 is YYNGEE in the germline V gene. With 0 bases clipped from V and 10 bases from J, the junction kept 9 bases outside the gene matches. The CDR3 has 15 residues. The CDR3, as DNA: TGTGCCAGCAGCGTAGAAGGAGGGGGCATCGGAAAACTGTTTTTT. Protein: CASSVEGGGIGKLFF.

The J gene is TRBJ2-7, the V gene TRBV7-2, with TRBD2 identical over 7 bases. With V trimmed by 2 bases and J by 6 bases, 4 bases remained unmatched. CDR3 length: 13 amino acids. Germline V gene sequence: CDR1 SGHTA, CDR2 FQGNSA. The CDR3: CASSLRLAPEQYF. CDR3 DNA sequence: TGTGCCAGCAGCTTACGACTAGCTCCCGAGCAGTACTTC.

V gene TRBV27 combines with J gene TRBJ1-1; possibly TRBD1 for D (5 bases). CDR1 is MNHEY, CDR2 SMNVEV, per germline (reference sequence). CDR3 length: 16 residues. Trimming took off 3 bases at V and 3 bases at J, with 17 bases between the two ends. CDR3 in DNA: TGTGCCAGCAGTTTGATTCCCAGGGCTCGGGACACTGAAGCTTTCTTT. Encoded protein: CASSLIPRARDTEAFF.

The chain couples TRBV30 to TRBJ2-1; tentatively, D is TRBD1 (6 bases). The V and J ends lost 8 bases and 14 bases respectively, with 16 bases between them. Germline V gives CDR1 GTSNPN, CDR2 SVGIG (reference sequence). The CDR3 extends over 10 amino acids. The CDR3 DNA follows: TGTGCCCATGGGGGCTGGGGGAAGTTCTTC. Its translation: CAHGGWGKFF.

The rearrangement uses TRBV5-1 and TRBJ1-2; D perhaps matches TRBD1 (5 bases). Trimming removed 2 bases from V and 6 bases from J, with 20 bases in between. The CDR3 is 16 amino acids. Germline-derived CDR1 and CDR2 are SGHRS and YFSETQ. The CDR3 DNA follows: TGCGCCAGCAGCTTTTTGCTAGACAGACCCCTAGATGGCTACACCTTC. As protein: CASSFLLDRPLDGYTF.

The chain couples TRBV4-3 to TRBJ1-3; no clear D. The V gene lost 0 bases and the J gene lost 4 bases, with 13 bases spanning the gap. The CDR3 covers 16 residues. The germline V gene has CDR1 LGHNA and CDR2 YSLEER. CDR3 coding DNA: TGCGCCAGCAGCCAAGAAGGCGGGGTCCCAGGAAACACCATATATTTT. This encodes CASSQEGGVPGNTIYF.

CDR3 amino acids: CASSVGAGSTDTQYF. The CDR3 coding sequence is TGTGCCAGCAGCGTAGGAGCGGGAAGCACAGATACGCAGTATTTT. The J gene is TRBJ2-3, the V gene TRBV9; 7 bases fit TRBD2. Germline CDR1 is SGDLS and CDR2 is YYNGEE. This CDR3 is 15 amino acids long. Trimming took 0 bases from V and 0 from J; bases not matched to a gene: 1.

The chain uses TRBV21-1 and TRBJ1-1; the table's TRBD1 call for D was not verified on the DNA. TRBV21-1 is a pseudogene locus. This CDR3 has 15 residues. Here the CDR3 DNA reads TGTGCCAGCAGTATAGTAGGGGGAAAGCGGTCTGAAGCTTTCTTT. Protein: CASSIVGGKRSEAFF.

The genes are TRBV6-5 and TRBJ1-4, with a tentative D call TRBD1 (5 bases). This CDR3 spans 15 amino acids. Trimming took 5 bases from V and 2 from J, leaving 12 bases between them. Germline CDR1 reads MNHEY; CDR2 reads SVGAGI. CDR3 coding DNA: TGTGCCAGCAGTCCTGACAGACGGACTAATGAAAAACTGTTTTTT. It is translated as CASSPDRRTNEKLFF.

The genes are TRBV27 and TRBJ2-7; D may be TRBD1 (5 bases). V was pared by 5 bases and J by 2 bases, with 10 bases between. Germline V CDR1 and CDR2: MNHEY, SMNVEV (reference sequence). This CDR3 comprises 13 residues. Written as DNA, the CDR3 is TGTGCCAGCAGTAAGACAGCGACCTACGAGCAGTACTTC. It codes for CASSKTATYEQYF.

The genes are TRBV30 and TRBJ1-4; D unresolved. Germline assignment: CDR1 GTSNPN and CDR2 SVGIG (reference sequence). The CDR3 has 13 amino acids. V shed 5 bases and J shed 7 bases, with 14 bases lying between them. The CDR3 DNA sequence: TGTGCCTGGGCCTCAAGGAGAGGTGAAAAACTGTTTTTT. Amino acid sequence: CAWASRRGEKLFF.

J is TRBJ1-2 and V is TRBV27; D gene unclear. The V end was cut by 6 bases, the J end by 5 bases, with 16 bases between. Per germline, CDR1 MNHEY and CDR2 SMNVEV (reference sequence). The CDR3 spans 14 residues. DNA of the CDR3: TGTGCCAGCAGCCCCAACTCAAATCAATATGGCTACACCTTC. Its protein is CASSPNSNQYGYTF.

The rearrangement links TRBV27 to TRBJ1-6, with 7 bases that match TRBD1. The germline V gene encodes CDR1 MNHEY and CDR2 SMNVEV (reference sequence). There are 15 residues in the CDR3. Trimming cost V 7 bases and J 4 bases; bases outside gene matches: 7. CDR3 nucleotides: TGTGCCAGCACCCGACAGGGACCTTATAATTCACCCCTCCACTTT. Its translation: CASTRQGPYNSPLHF.

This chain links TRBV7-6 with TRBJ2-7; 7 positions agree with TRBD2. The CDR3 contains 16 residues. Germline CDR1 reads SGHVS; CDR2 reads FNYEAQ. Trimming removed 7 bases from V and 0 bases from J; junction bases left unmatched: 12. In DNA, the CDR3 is TGTGCCAGCACTCTTAACATGGGCGGGAGCTCCTACGAGCAGTACTTC. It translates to CASTLNMGGSSYEQYF.

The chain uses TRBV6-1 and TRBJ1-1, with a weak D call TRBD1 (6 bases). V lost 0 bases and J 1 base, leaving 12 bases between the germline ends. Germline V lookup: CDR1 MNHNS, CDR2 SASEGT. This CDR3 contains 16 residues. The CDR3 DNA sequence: TGTGCCAGCAGTGAAGCGGCAGGGGTTCGGAACACTGAAGCTTTCTTT. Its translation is CASSEAAGVRNTEAFF.

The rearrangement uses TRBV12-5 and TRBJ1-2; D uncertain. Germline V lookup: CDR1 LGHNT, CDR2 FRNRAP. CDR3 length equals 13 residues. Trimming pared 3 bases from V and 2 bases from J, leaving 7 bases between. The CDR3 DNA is TGTGCTAGTGGTTTAGAACAAAACTATGGCTACACCTTC. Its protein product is CASGLEQNYGYTF.